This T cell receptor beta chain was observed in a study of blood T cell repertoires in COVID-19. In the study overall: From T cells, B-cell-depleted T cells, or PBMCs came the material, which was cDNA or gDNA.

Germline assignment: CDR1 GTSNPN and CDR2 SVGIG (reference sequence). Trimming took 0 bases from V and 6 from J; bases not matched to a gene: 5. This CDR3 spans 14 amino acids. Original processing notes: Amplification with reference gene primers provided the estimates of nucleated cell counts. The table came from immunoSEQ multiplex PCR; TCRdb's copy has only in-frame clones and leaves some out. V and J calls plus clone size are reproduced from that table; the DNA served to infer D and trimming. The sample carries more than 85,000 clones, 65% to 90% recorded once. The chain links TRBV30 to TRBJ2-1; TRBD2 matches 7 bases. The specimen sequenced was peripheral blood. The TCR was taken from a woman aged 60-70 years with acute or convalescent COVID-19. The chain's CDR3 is CAWSVIAGFNEQFF. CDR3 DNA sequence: TGTGCCTGGAGTGTAATAGCGGGTTTCAATGAGCAGTTCTTC.